The 20 T cell receptor beta chains presented below share a single source sample, sequenced in a study of cytomegalovirus exposure and HLA in healthy donors. PCR was performed using 60 Vbeta and 13 Jbeta primers. Produced via immunoSEQ multiplex PCR; TCRdb's table is partial and in-frame only. Altogether about 83,000 clones are present, just over 70% being singletons, with the ten largest covering approximately 9%. The specimen was PBMCs. The receptors were sampled from a man aged 55 to 70 in good health and CMV-seronegative.

The genes are TRBV29-1 and TRBJ1-1, with D perhaps matching TRBD1 (6 bases). V was cut by 3 bases and J by 4 bases, with 12 bases left in between. Germline V CDR1 and CDR2: SQVTM, ANQGSEA. This CDR3 contains 13 residues. CDR3 amino acids: CSVDEGEGTEAFF. The CDR3 DNA follows: TGCAGCGTTGATGAGGGGGAAGGCACTGAAGCTTTCTTT.

The genes are TRBV7-9 and TRBJ2-7, with 7 bases matching TRBD1. The CDR3 runs 15 residues. CDR1 is SEHNR, CDR2 FQNEAQ, per germline (reference sequence). V lost 3 bases, J lost 6 bases, and 11 bases stayed unmatched. The CDR3 coding sequence is TGTGCCAGCAGCTTGGCCGGACAGGACCGACGCGAGCAGTACTTC. This translates into CASSLAGQDRREQYF.

V is TRBV15 and J is TRBJ1-5, with TRBD1 identical over 9 bases. CDR1 and CDR2 (germline): LNHNV, YYDKDF (reference sequence). Germline trimming cut 5 bases from V and 6 bases from J; bases unmatched to any gene: 5. The CDR3 totals 14 residues. CDR3 loop: CATSLGQGTQPQHF. The CDR3 coding sequence is TGTGCCACCAGCCTAGGACAGGGGACTCAGCCCCAGCATTTT. Using reference TRBV15 and TRBJ1-5 for the parts outside the CDR3, the full variable domain is DAMVIQNPRYQVTQFGKPVTLSCSQTLNHNVMYWYQQKSSQAPKLLFHYYDKDFNNEADTPDNFQSRRPNTSFCFLDIRSPGLGDTAMYLCATSLGQGTQPQHFGDGTRLSIL.

This clone came up a few times. The chain joins TRBV19 to TRBJ1-1, with no clear D. CDR1 is LNHDA and CDR2 is SQIVND in the germline V gene (reference sequence). The CDR3 length is 13 residues. The ends were cut back, 5 bases at V and 1 base at J, with 8 bases in the middle. Here the CDR3 DNA reads TGTGCCAGTAGTCAAACAAGGAACACTGAAGCTTTCTTT. Protein: CASSQTRNTEAFF.

Only a few counts were recorded for this clone. This sequence joins TRBV29-1 and TRBJ2-7; TRBD1 might be the D (5 bases). In germline, CDR1 is SQVTM, CDR2 ANQGSEA. V was shortened by 7 bases and J by 0 bases, with 16 bases between the two germline ends. This CDR3 contains 14 residues. Written as DNA, the CDR3 is TGCAGCGCCTTACCACAGGATGCCTCCTACGAGCAGTACTTC. Translating gives CSALPQDASYEQYF.

This clone was seen a single time. The V and J genes are TRBV5-4 and TRBJ2-7; perhaps TRBD2 as D (6 bases). This CDR3 contains 16 residues. V was cut by 4 bases and J by 0 bases, with 17 bases left in between. Germline loops: CDR1 SGHNT, CDR2 YYREEE (reference sequence). This CDR3 reads CASSKARDGSSYEQYF. The CDR3 DNA follows: TGTGCCAGCAGCAAAGCCCGGGACGGGAGCTCCTACGAGCAGTACTTC.

The chain has TRBV5-1 and TRBJ2-3; maybe TRBD1 (5 bases). V gave up 5 bases and J gave up 6 bases, with 16 bases separating them. This CDR3 spans 14 amino acids. CDR1 is SGHRS, CDR2 YFSETQ, per germline. The CDR3 bases are TGCGCCAGCAGTCTGTCCAGGGTTGGGGATACGCAGTATTTT. It specifies CASSLSRVGDTQYF.

Points on this clone: One end of the junction is discordant with germline, which a read error may explain. This rearrangement joins TRBV7-9 to TRBJ2-2; 10 bases are a match to TRBD2. Germline CDR1 reads SEHNR; CDR2 reads FQNEAQ (reference sequence). The CDR3 loop spans 18 amino acids. As DNA, the CDR3 is TGTTCCAGCAGCCTTCGTTCTGGACTAGCGGAGACTACCGGGGAGCTGTTTTTT. The encoded protein is CSSSLRSGLAETTGELFF.

The genes are TRBV28 and TRBJ2-1; weak D call: TRBD1 (5 bases). With 6 bases removed from V and 0 bases from J, the gap between germline ends came to 15 bases. This CDR3 has 16 amino acids. Germline V gene lookup returns CDR1 MDHEN and CDR2 SYDVKM. The CDR3 DNA reads as TGTGCCAGCAGAAGTGGGGCCACGAGCTCCTACAATGAGCAGTTCTTC. The encoded protein is CASRSGATSSYNEQFF.

V gene TRBV7-2 combines with J gene TRBJ1-3; D is perhaps TRBD1 (6 bases). Per the germline V gene, CDR1 is SGHTA and CDR2 is FQGNSA. Trimming took off 4 bases at V and 2 bases at J, with 12 bases between the two ends. This CDR3 region has 15 residues. CDR3: CASSSTGITGNTIYF. CDR3 in DNA: TGTGCCAGCAGCTCAACAGGGATTACTGGAAACACCATATATTTT.

The V call is TRBV2, the J call TRBJ2-5, with D maybe TRBD2 (5 bases). The length of the CDR3 is 14 residues. Trimming pared 0 bases from V and 5 bases from J, leaving 10 bases between. Germline V lookup: CDR1 SNHLY, CDR2 FYNNEI. CDR3 region: CASSEAFGSETQYF. The CDR3 DNA is TGTGCCAGCAGTGAAGCGTTTGGGAGTGAGACCCAGTACTTC. The full variable domain, its missing parts supplied by reference TRBV2 and TRBJ2-5, is EPEVTQTPSHQVTQMGQEVILRCVPISNHLYFYWYRQILGQKVEFLVSFYNNEISEKSEIFDDQFSVERPDGSNFTLKIRSTKLEDSAMYFCASSEAFGSETQYFGPGTRLLVL.

This sequence joins TRBV18 and TRBJ2-6; possible D gene TRBD1, 5 bases. Trimming stripped 6 bases from V and 4 bases from J, with 10 bases between. Germline V CDR1 and CDR2: KGHSH, LQKENI. This CDR3 has 14 amino acids. CDR3 sequence: CASSVGAGANVLTF. In DNA, the CDR3 is TGTGCCAGCTCGGTAGGGGCCGGGGCCAACGTCCTGACTTTC.

The rearrangement joins TRBV7-9 to TRBJ2-5; 9 nucleotides match TRBD1. The V and J ends lost 1 base and 5 bases, in that order; junction bases with no gene match: 11. CDR3 length: 17 residues. Germline CDR1 and CDR2: SEHNR and FQNEAQ (reference sequence). In nucleotides, the CDR3 is TGTGCCAGCAGCTTAGGGACAGGGGCGATCTCGGGTGAGACCCAGTACTTC. Protein product: CASSLGTGAISGETQYF. The variable domain in full, with the rest retrieved from reference TRBV7-9 and TRBJ2-5, is DTGVSQNPRHKITKRGQNVTFRCDPISEHNRLYWYRQTLGQGPEFLTYFQNEAQLEKSRLLSDRFSAERPKGSFSTLEIQRTEQGDSAMYLCASSLGTGAISGETQYFGPGTRLLVL.

This chain joins TRBV4-1 and TRBJ2-3; D possibly corresponds to TRBD1 (5 bases). The length of the CDR3 is 18 residues. Germline V gene lookup returns CDR1 MGHRA and CDR2 YSYEKL. Trimming shortened V by 3 bases and J by 2 bases, and 21 bases separated the two germline ends. CDR3 protein: CASSQYPPDSGFTDTQYF. For the CDR3, the DNA is TGCGCCAGCAGCCAGTACCCACCCGACAGTGGATTCACAGATACGCAGTATTTT.

This chain links TRBV7-6 with TRBJ2-5, with a possible D match to TRBD1 (5 bases). V was trimmed by 1 base and J by 5 bases, leaving 14 bases between them. The length of the CDR3 is 15 residues. CDR1 SGHVS and CDR2 FNYEAQ come from the germline V gene. CDR3 bases: TGTGCCAGCAGCTTAGGTCAGGGTAGTTGGGAGACCCAGTACTTC. It encodes CASSLGQGSWETQYF. Full variable domain (remainder filled in from reference TRBV7-6 and TRBJ2-5): GAGVSQSPRYKVTKRGQDVALRCDPISGHVSLYWYRQALGQGPEFLTYFNYEAQQDKSGLPNDRFSAERPEGSISTLTIQRTEQRDSAMYRCASSLGQGSWETQYFGPGTRLLVL.

The genes are TRBV5-4 and TRBJ1-2, with TRBD1 matching over 8 bases. V shed 2 bases and J 1 base; nucleotides not matched to a gene: 1. The CDR3 runs 14 residues. Germline CDR1 reads SGHNT; CDR2 reads YYREEE (reference sequence). The CDR3 reads CASSLQGDNYGYTF. Written as DNA, the CDR3 is TGTGCCAGCAGCTTACAGGGGGATAACTATGGCTACACCTTC.

This clone was found a few times. The V gene is TRBV12-2, the J gene TRBJ2-5; no DNA check was done on the table's D call, TRBD2. TRBV12-2 is an annotated pseudogene. The CDR3 loop spans 20 amino acids. The CDR3 protein is CASRLFSLLAGGPPQETQYF. The CDR3 DNA is TGTGCAAGTCGCTTATTCTCCTTACTAGCGGGGGGGCCCCCTCAAGAGACCCAGTACTTC.

The chain is built from TRBV7-5 and TRBJ2-1; no DNA check was done on the table's D call, TRBD2. TRBV7-5 is a pseudogene. The CDR3 is 12 residues long. CDR3 nucleotide sequence: TGTGTCAGAAGCCTTTCCGGCAATGAGCAGTTCTTC. It translates to CVRSLSGNEQFF.

V usage is TRBV29-1 and J usage is TRBJ1-1; 8 bases match TRBD1. The CDR3 contains 13 residues. CDR1 and CDR2 from the germline V gene are SQVTM and ANQGSEA. With 6 bases clipped from V and 8 bases from J, the junction kept 11 bases outside the gene matches. The CDR3 here is CSVVATGGSEAFF. Written as DNA, the CDR3 is TGCAGCGTAGTGGCAACAGGGGGATCGGAAGCTTTCTTT.

The chain combines TRBV20-1 with TRBJ2-1; D is ambiguous. V lost 3 bases and J 3 bases, leaving 3 bases between the germline ends. CDR1 is DFQATT, CDR2 SNEGSKA, per germline (reference sequence). CDR3 length: 11 amino acids. The CDR3 sequence: CSASIYNEQFF. The CDR3, as DNA: TGCAGTGCTAGTATCTACAATGAGCAGTTCTTC.